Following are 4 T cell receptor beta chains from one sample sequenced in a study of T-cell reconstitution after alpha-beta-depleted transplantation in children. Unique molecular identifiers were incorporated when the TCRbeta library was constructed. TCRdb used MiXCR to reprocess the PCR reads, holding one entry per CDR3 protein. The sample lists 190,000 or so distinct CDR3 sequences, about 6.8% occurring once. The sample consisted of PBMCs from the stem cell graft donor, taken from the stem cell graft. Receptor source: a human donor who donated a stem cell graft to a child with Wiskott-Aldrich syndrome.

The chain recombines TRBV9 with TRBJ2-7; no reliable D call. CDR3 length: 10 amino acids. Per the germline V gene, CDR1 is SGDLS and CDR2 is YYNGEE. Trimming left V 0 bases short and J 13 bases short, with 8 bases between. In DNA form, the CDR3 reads TGTGCCAGCAGCGTAGGTCGCGTCTACTTC. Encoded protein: CASSVGRVYF.

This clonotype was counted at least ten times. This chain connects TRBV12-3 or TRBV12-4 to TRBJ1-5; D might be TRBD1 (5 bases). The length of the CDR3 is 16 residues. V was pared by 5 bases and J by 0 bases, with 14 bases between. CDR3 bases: TGTGCCAGCAGTCAAGGGACGATGAATAGCAATCAGCCCCAGCATTTT. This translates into CASSQGTMNSNQPQHF.

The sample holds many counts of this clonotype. CDR3 region: CSVPTGGARETQYF. Here the CDR3 DNA reads TGCAGCGTTCCGACAGGGGGCGCACGGGAGACCCAGTACTTC. The chain combines TRBV29-1 with TRBJ2-5; 10 positions agree with TRBD1. The CDR3 totals 14 residues. CDR1 and CDR2 from the germline V gene are SQVTM and ANQGSEA. Trimming removed 5 bases from V and 5 bases from J; junction bases left unmatched: 8.

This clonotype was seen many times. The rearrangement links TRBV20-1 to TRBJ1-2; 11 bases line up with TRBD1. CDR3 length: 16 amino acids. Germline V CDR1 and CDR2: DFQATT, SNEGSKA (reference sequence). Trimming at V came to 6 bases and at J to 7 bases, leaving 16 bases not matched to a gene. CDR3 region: CSAPPGDRGTGPGYTF. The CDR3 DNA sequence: TGCAGTGCGCCACCGGGGGACAGGGGGACTGGTCCTGGCTACACCTTC.